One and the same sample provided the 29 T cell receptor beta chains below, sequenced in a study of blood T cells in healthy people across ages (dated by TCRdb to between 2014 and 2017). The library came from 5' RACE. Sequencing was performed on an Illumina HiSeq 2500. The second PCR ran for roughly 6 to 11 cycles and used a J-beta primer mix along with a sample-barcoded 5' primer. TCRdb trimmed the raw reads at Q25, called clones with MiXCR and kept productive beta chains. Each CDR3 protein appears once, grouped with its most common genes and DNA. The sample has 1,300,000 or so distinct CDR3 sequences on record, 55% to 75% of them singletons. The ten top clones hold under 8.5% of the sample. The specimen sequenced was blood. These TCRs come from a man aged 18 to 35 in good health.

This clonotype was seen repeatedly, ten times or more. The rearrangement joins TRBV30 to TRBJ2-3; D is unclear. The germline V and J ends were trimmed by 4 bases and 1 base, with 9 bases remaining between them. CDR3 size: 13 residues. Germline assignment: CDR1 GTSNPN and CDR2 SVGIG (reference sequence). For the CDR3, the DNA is TGTGCCTGGACCCGCCCGGGCACAGATACGCAGTATTTT. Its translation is CAWTRPGTDTQYF.

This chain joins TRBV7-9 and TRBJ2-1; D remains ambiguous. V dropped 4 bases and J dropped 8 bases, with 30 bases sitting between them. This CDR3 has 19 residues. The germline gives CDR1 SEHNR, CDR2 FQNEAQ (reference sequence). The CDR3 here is CASSSTALKRFGVRDEQFF. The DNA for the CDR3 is TGTGCCAGCAGCTCCACCGCCCTGAAGAGGTTCGGAGTTCGTGATGAGCAGTTCTTC.

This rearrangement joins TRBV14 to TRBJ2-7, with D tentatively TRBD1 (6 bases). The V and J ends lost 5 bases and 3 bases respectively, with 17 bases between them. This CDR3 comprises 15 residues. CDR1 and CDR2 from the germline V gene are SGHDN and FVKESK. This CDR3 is CASSTRPQGFYEQYF. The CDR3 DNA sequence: TGTGCCAGCAGCACACGACCGCAGGGGTTCTACGAGCAGTACTTC.

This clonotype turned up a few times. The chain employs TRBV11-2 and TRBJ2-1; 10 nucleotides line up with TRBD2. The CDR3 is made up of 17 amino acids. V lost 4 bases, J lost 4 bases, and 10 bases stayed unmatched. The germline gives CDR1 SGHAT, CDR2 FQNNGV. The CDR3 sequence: CASSSPSGTSVYNEQFF. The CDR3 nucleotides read TGTGCCAGCAGCTCGCCCTCCGGGACTAGCGTATACAATGAGCAGTTCTTC. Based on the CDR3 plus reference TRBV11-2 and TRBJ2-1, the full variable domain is EAGVAQSPRYKIIEKRQSVAFWCNPISGHATLYWYQQILGQGPKLLIQFQNNGVVDDSQLPKDRFSAERLKGVDSTLKIQPAKLEDSAVYLCASSSPSGTSVYNEQFFGPGTRLTVL.

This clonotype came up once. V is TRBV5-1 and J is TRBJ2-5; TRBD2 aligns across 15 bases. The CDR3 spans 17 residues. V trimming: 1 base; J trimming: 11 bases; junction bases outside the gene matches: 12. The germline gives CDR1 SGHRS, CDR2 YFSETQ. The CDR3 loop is CASSLYGLAGGPNEQYF. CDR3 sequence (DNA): TGCGCCAGCAGCTTGTACGGACTAGCGGGAGGGCCAAATGAGCAGTACTTC. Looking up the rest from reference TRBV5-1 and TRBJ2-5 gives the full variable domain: KAGVTQTPRYLIKTRGQQVTLSCSPISGHRSVSWYQQTPGQGLQFLFEYFSETQRNKGNFPGRFSGRQFSNSRSEMNVSTLELGDSALYLCASSLYGLAGGPNEQYFGPGTRLLVL.

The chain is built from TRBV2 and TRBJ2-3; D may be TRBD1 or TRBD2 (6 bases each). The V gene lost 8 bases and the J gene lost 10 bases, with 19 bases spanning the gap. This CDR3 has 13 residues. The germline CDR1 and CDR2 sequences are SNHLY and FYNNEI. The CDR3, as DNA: TGTGCCAGCCGAGGGGGGCTGGAGGTTGCGCAGTATTTT. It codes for CASRGGLEVAQYF.

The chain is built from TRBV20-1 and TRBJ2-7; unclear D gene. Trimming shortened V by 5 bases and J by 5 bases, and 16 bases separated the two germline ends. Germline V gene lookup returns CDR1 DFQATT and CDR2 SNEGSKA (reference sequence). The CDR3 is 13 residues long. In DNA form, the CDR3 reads TGCAGTGCTTCTGCCCCTACCTTGAACGAGCAGTACTTC. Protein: CSASAPTLNEQYF.

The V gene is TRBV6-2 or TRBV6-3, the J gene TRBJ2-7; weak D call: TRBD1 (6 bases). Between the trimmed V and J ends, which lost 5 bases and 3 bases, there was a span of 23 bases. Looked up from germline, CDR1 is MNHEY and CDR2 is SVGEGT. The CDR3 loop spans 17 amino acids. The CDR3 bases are TGTGCCAGCAGTCCTTACCCACAGGGCTATTCTGGCTACGAGCAGTACTTC. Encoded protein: CASSPYPQGYSGYEQYF.

CDR3 coding DNA: TGTGCCAGCAGCTTGTTCGGGGGTCCTGGGGCCAACGTCCTGACTTTC. Its translation: CASSLFGGPGANVLTF. The chain couples TRBV5-5 to TRBJ2-6, with D possibly TRBD2 on 6 matching bases. This CDR3 contains 16 residues. The germline V gene has CDR1 SGHKS and CDR2 YYEKEE (reference sequence). V lost 1 base, J lost 2 bases, and 10 bases lay in between.

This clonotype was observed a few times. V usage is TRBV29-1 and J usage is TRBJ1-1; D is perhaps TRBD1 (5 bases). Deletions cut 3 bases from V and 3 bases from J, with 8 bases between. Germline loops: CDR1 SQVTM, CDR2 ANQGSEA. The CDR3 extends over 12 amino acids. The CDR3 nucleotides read TGCAGCGTTGATGGGGGGGACACTGAAGCTTTCTTT. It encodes CSVDGGDTEAFF.

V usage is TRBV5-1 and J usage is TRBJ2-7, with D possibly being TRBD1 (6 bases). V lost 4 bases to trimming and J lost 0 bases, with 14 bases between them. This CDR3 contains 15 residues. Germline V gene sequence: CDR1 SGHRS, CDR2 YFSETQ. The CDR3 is CASSMTGYDSYEQYF. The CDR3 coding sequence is TGCGCCAGCAGCATGACAGGTTACGACTCCTACGAGCAGTACTTC.

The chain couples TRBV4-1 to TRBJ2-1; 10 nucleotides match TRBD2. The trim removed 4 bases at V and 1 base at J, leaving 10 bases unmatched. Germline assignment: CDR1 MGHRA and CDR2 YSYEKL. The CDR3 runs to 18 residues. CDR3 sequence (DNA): TGCGCCAGCAGCCCCCGTGCTAGCGGGAGTGCATCCTACAATGAGCAGTTCTTC. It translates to CASSPRASGSASYNEQFF.

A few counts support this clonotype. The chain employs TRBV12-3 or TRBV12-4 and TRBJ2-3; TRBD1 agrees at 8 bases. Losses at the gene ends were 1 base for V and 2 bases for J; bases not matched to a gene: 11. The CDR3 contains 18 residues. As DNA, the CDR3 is TGTGCCAGCAGTTTAGGGGCAGGGGGCATTTCCCCCACAGATACGCAGTATTTT. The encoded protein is CASSLGAGGISPTDTQYF.

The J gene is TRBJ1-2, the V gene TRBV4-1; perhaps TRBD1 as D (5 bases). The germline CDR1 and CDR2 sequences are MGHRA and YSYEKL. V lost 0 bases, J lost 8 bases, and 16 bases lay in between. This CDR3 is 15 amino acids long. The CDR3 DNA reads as TGCGCCAGCAGCCAAGATGGTGGGACTAGAAGGGGCTACACCTTC. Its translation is CASSQDGGTRRGYTF.

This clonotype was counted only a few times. The CDR3 sequence: CATSRGQGTFRTEQYF. In nucleotides, the CDR3 is TGTGCCACCAGCAGAGGTCAGGGGACCTTTAGGACCGAGCAGTACTTC. The chain recombines TRBV15 with TRBJ2-7; tentatively, D is TRBD1 (6 bases). V lost 1 base, J lost 6 bases, and 19 bases lay in between. CDR1 LNHNV and CDR2 YYDKDF come from the germline V gene (reference sequence). The CDR3 runs to 16 residues.

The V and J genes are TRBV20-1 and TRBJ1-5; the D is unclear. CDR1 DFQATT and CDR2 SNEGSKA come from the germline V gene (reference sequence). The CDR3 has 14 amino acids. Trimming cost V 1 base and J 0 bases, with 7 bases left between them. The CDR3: CSARGRYSNQPQHF. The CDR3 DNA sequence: TGCAGTGCTAGAGGTAGATATAGCAATCAGCCCCAGCATTTT.

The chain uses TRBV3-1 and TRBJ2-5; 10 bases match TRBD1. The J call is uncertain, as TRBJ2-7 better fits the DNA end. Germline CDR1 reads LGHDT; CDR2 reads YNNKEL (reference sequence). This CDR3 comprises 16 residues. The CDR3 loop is CASSQEQGQGVYEQYF. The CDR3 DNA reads TGTGCCAGCAGCCAAGAACAAGGACAGGGGGTATACGAGCAGTACTTC.

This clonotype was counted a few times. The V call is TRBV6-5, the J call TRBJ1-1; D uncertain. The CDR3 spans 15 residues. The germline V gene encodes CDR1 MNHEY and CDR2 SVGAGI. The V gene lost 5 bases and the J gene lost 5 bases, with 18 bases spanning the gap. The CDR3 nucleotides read TGTGCCAGCAGTCGCATCCTCACCGAGGATACTGAAGCTTTCTTT. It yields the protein CASSRILTEDTEAFF.

CDR3 DNA sequence: TGTGCCAGCAGCCCGCTGTGGACAGGGGGTGGGGGTAACACTGAAGCTTTCTTT. Translated: CASSPLWTGGGGNTEAFF. This rearrangement joins TRBV3-1 to TRBJ1-1; 10 bases match TRBD1. The CDR3 runs to 18 residues. V lost 4 bases to trimming and J lost 2 bases; unmatched junction nucleotides: 13. Germline V gene lookup returns CDR1 LGHDT and CDR2 YNNKEL (reference sequence).

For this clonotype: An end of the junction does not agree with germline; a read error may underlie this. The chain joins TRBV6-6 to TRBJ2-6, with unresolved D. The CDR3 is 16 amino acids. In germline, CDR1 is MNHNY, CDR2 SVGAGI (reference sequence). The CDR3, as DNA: TGTGCCAACAGTTACTCTCCCGCATCTGGGGCCAACGTCCTGACTTTC. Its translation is CANSYSPASGANVLTF.

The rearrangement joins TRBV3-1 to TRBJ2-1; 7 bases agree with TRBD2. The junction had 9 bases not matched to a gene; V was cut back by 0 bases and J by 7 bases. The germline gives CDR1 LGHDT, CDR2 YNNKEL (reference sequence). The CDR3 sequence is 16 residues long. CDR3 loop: CASSQEKGGRLNEQFF. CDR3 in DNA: TGTGCCAGCAGCCAAGAAAAGGGAGGGCGTCTTAATGAGCAGTTCTTC.

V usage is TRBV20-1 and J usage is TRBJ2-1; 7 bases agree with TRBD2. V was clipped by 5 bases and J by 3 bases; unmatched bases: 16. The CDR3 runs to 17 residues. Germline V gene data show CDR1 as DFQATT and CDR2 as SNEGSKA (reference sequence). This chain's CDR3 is CSARPVGRTSGYNEQFF. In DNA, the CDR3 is TGCAGTGCTCGTCCAGTCGGGAGGACTAGTGGCTACAATGAGCAGTTCTTC.

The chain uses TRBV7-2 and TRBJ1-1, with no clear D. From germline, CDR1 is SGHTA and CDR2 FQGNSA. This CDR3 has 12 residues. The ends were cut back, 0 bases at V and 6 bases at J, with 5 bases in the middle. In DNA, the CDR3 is TGTGCCAGCAGCTTAGCGCACCCTGAAGCTTTCTTT. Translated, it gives CASSLAHPEAFF.

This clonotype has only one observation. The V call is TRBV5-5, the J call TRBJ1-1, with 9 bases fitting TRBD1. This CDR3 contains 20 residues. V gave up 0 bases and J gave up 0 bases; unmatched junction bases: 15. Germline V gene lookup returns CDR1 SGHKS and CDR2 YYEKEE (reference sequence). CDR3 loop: CASSLVYHRGPSPMNTEAFF. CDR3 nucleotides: TGTGCCAGCAGCTTGGTCTACCACAGGGGGCCCTCGCCTATGAACACTGAAGCTTTCTTT.

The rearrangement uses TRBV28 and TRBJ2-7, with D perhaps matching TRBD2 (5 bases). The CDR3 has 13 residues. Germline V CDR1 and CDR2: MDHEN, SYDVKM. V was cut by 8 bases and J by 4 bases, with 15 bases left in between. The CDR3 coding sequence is TGTGCCAGCGTAGGGTCTCGAGGGTACGAGCAGTACTTC. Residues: CASVGSRGYEQYF.

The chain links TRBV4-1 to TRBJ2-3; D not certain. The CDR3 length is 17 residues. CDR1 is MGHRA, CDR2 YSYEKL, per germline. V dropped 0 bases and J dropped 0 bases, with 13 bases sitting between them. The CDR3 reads CASSQDPPLTSTDTQYF. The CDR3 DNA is TGCGCCAGCAGCCAAGATCCACCTCTAACTAGCACAGATACGCAGTATTTT.

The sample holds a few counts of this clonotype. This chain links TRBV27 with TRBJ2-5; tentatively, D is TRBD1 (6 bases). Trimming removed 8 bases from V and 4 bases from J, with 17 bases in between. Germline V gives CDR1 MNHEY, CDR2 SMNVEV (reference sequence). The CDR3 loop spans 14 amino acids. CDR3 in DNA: TGTGCCAGCGGCCGACCGGGACACAGAGAGACCCAGTACTTC. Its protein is CASGRPGHRETQYF.

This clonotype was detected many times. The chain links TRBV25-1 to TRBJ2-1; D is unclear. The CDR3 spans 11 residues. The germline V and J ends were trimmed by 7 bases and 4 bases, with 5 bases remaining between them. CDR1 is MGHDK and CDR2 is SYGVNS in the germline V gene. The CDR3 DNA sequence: TGTGCCAGCAACCGATACAATGAGCAGTTCTTC. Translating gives CASNRYNEQFF.

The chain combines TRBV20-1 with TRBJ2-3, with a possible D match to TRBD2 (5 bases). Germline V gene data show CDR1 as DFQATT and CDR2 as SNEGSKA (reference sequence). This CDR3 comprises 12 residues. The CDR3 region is CSFRGSTDTQYF. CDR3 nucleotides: TGCAGCTTCCGGGGAAGCACAGATACGCAGTATTTT.